A selection of T cell receptor beta chains follows, all from one sample in a study of T-cell reconstitution after alpha-beta-depleted transplantation in children. One entry per CDR3 protein, called by TCRdb with MiXCR from the PCR reads. Seen here are about a million distinct CDR3 sequences, about 26% observed once, and the top ten hold around 30%. The sequences come from PBMCs, mostly from graft donor cells, collected 360 days after TCRalphabeta/CD19-depleted stem cell transplant. Receptors originate from a boy younger than two who had a stem cell transplant for SCID, so the T cells may come from the graft donor. The CDR3 runs from the conserved cysteine through the conserved F or W. D genes are given only for firm matches. The size field is filled for only some rows; it gives once, few, many or a size class.

j_call v_call clone_size d_call cdr3_nt cdr3_aa
TRBJ1-1 TRBV29-1 - - TGCAGCGTCCAGGATGCTGAAGCTTTCTTT CSVQDAEAFF
TRBJ1-4 TRBV4-1 once - TGCGCCAGCAGCCGAAACAAGCAGGGACTTGAAAAACTGTTTTTT CASSRNKQGLEKLFF
TRBJ2-3 TRBV9 - - TGTGCCAGCAGCGTTACAGGGAGAGGGACAGATACGCAGTATTTT CASSVTGRGTDTQYF
TRBJ2-5 TRBV29-1 - - TGCAGCGTTGTAAGGGGGGCAGGGGAGACCCAGTACTTC CSVVRGAGETQYF
TRBJ2-1 TRBV6-2/TRBV6-3 - TRBD2 TGTGCCAGCAGTTACTCCGCCTCGGGACTAGCGGGGGGGAGCTCCTACAATGAGCAGTTCTTC CASSYSASGLAGGSSYNEQFF
TRBJ2-7 TRBV10-3 - TRBD1 TGTGCCGCTGGCGGAGTACAGGGGATCTACGAGCAGTACTTC CAAGGVQGIYEQYF
TRBJ1-1 TRBV7-2 - TRBD1 TGTGCCAGCAGCCCTGCCGACAGGGGGCTCACTGAAGCTTTCTTT CASSPADRGLTEAFF
TRBJ2-3 TRBV7-3 few - TGTGCCAGCAGCCCCCCTGGGACCCTACACACAGATACGCAGTATTTT CASSPPGTLHTDTQYF
TRBJ2-6 TRBV12-3/TRBV12-4 few - TGTGCCAGCAGTGACAACAGGGATGGGGCCAACGTCCTGACTTTC CASSDNRDGANVLTF
TRBJ2-2 TRBV5-5 few - TGTGCCAGCAGCTTGGTCAGGGGTGGGACCGGGGAGCTGTTTTTT CASSLVRGGTGELFF